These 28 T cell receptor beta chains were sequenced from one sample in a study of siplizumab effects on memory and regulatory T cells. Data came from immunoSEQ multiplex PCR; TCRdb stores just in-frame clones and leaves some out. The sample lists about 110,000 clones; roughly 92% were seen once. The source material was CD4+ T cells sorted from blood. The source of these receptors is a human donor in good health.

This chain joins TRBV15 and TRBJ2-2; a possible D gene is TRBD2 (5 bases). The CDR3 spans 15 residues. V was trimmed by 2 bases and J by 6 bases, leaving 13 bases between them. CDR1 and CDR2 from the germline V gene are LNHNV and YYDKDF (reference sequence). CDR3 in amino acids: CATSRPGRVAGELFF. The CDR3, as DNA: TGTGCCACCAGCAGACCCGGGCGGGTGGCCGGGGAGCTGTTTTTT.

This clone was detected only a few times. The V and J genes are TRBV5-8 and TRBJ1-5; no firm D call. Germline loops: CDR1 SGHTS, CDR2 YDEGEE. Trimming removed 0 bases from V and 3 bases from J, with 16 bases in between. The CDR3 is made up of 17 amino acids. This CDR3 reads CASSLGPLTLDNQPQHF. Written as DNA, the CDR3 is TGTGCCAGCAGCTTGGGGCCCCTGACATTGGACAATCAGCCCCAGCATTTT.

CDR3 in amino acids: CASSEGDWGGEQFF. CDR3 DNA: TGTGCCAGCAGTGAAGGGGATTGGGGAGGTGAGCAGTTCTTC. The chain recombines TRBV2 with TRBJ2-1; D perhaps matches TRBD2 (6 bases). This CDR3 has 14 residues. The germline V and J ends were trimmed by 1 base and 9 bases, with 13 bases remaining between them. CDR1 is SNHLY, CDR2 FYNNEI, per germline. The full variable domain, its missing parts supplied by reference TRBV2 and TRBJ2-1, is EPEVTQTPSHQVTQMGQEVILRCVPISNHLYFYWYRQILGQKVEFLVSFYNNEISEKSEIFDDQFSVERPDGSNFTLKIRSTKLEDSAMYFCASSEGDWGGEQFFGPGTRLTVL.

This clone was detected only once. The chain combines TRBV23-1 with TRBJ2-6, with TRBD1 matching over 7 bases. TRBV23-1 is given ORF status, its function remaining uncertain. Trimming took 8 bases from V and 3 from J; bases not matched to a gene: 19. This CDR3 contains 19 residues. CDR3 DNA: TGCGCCAGCGACCCCAGGACAGGCTTTGTATACGGTGGGGCCAACGTCCTGACTTTC. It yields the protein CASDPRTGFVYGGANVLTF.

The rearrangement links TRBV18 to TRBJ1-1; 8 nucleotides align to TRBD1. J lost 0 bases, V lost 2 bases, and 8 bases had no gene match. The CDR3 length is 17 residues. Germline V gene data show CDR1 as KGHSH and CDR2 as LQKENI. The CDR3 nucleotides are TGTGCCAGCTCACCATTGCAGGGGGCTCAGTTGAACACTGAAGCTTTCTTT. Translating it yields CASSPLQGAQLNTEAFF.

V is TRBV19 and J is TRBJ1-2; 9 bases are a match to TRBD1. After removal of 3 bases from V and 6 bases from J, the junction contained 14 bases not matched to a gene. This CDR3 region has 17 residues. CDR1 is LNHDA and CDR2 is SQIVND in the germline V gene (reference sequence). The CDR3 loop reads CASSIVFGDRDYHGYTF. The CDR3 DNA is TGTGCCAGTAGTATTGTATTCGGGGACAGGGATTATCATGGCTACACCTTC.

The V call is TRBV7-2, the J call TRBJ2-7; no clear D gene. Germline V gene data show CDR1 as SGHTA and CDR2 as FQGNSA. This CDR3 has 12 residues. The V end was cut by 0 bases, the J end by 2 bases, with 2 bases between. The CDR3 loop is CASSLATYEQYF. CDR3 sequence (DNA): TGTGCCAGCAGCTTAGCCACCTACGAGCAGTACTTC.

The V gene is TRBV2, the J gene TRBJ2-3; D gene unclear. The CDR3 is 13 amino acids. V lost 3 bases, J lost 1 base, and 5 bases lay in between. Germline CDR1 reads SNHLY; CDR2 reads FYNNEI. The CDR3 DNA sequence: TGTGCCAGCAGTGAGCTCGGCACAGATACGCAGTATTTT. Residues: CASSELGTDTQYF. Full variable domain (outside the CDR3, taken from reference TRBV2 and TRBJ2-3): EPEVTQTPSHQVTQMGQEVILRCVPISNHLYFYWYRQILGQKVEFLVSFYNNEISEKSEIFDDQFSVERPDGSNFTLKIRSTKLEDSAMYFCASSELGTDTQYFGPGTRLTVL.

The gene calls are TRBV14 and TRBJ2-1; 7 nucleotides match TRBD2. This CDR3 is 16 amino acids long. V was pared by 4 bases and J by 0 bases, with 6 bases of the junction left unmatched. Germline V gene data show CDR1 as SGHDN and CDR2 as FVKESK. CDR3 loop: CASSLLGGSSYNEQFF. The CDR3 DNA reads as TGTGCCAGCAGCCTCCTGGGAGGGAGCTCCTACAATGAGCAGTTCTTC. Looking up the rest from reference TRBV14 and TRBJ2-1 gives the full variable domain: EAGVTQFPSHSVIEKGQTVTLRCDPISGHDNLYWYRRVMGKEIKFLLHFVKESKQDESGMPNNRFLAERTGGTYSTLKVQPAELEDSGVYFCASSLLGGSSYNEQFFGPGTRLTVL.

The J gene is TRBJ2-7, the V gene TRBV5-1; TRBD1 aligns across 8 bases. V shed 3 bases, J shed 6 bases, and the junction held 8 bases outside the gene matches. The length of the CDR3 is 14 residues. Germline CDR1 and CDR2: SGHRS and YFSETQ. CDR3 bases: TGCGCCAGCAGCTCCCAGGGACAGGAGCGCGAGCAGTACTTC. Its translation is CASSSQGQEREQYF.

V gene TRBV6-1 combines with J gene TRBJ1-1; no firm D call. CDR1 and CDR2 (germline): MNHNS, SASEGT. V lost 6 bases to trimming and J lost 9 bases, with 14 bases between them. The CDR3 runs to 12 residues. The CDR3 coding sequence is TGTGCCAGCAGGCCTCCAGAACCTAAAGCTTTCTTT. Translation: CASRPPEPKAFF.

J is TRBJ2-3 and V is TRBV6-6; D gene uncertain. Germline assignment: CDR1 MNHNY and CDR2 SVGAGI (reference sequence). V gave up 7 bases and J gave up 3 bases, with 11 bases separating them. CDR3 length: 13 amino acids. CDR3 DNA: TGTGCCAGCACTTTAGAAGGGACAGATACGCAGTATTTT. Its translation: CASTLEGTDTQYF.

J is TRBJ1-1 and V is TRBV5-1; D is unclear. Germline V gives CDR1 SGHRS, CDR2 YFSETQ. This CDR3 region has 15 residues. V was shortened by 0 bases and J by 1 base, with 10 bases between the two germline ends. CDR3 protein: CASSLEGGRNTEAFF. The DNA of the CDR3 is TGCGCCAGCAGCTTGGAAGGTGGTCGGAACACTGAAGCTTTCTTT.

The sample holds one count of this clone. The CDR3 loop reads CASTWGDNTGELFF. The DNA for the CDR3 is TGTGCCAGCACCTGGGGGGACAACACCGGGGAGCTGTTTTTT. The chain couples TRBV5-4 to TRBJ2-2; a weak D match, TRBD2 (6 bases). The CDR3 covers 14 residues. V lost 6 bases to trimming and J lost 2 bases, with 11 bases between them. Germline V CDR1 and CDR2: SGHNT, YYREEE (reference sequence).

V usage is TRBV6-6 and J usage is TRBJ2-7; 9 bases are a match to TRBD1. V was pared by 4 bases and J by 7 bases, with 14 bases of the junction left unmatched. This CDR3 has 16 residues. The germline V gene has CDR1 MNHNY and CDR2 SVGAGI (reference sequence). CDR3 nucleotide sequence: TGTGCCAGCAGTTTCGGGGTTAAGAGACAGGGGGATGAGCAGTACTTC. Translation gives CASSFGVKRQGDEQYF.

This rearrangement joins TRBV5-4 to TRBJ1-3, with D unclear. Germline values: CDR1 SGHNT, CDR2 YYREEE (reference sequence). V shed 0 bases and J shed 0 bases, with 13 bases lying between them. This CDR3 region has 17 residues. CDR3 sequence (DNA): TGTGCCAGCAGCTTGGGACTCGGCGGCCTCTCTGGAAACACCATATATTTT. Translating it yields CASSLGLGGLSGNTIYF. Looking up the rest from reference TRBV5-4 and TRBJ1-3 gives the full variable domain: ETGVTQSPTHLIKTRGQQVTLRCSSQSGHNTVSWYQQALGQGPQFIFQYYREEENGRGNFPPRFSGLQFPNYSSELNVNALELDDSALYLCASSLGLGGLSGNTIYFGEGSWLTVV.

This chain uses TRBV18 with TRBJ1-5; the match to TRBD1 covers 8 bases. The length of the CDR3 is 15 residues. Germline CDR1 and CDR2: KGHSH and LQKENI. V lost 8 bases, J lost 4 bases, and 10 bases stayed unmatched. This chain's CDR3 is CASQGAPNGNQPQHF. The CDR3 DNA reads TGTGCCAGCCAGGGGGCCCCCAATGGGAATCAGCCCCAGCATTTT.

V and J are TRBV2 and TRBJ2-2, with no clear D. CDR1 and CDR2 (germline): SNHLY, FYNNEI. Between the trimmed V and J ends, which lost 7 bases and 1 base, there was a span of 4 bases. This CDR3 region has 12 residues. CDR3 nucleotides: TGTGCCAGCAATCGGAACACCGGGGAGCTGTTTTTT. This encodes CASNRNTGELFF.

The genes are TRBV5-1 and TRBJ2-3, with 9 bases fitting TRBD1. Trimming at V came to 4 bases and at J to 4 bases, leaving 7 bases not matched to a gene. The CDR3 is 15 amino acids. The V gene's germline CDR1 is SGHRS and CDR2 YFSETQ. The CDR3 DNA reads TGCGCCAGCAGCCCCGGGACAGGGAGCGCAGATACGCAGTATTTT. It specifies CASSPGTGSADTQYF.

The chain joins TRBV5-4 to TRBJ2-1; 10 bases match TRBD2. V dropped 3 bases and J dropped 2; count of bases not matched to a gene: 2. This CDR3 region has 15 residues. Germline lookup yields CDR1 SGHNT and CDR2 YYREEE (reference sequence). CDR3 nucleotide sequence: TGTGCCAGCAGCTCCGGGACTAGCGCCTACAATGAGCAGTTCTTC. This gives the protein CASSSGTSAYNEQFF.

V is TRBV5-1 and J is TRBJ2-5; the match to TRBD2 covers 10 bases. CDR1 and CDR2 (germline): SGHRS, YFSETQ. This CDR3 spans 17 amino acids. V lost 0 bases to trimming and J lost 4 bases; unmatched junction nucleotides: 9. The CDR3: CASSLGTASGRGETQYF. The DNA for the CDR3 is TGCGCCAGCAGCTTGGGGACCGCTAGCGGGAGAGGAGAGACCCAGTACTTC.

The CDR3 DNA reads TGTGCCAGCAGCTTAGCCTTCGGGGGGTCAACTGAAGCTTTCTTT. Its protein product is CASSLAFGGSTEAFF. The chain couples TRBV7-9 to TRBJ1-1, with D maybe TRBD1 (5 bases). The CDR3 spans 15 residues. CDR1 and CDR2 from the germline V gene are SEHNR and FQNEAQ (reference sequence). Trimming cost V 0 bases and J 5 bases, with 13 bases left between them. Together with reference TRBV7-9 and TRBJ1-1, the CDR3 gives the full variable domain: DTGVSQNPRHKITKRGQNVTFRCDPISEHNRLYWYRQTLGQGPEFLTYFQNEAQLEKSRLLSDRFSAERPKGSFSTLEIQRTEQGDSAMYLCASSLAFGGSTEAFFGQGTRLTVV.

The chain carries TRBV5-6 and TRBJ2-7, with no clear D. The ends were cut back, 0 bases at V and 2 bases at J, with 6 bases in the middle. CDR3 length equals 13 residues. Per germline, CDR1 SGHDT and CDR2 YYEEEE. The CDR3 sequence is CASSLGIPYEQYF. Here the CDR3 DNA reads TGTGCCAGCAGCTTGGGCATTCCCTACGAGCAGTACTTC. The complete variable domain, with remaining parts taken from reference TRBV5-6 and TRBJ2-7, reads DAGVTQSPTHLIKTRGQQVTLRCSPKSGHDTVSWYQQALGQGPQFIFQYYEEEERQRGNFPDRFSGHQFPNYSSELNVNALLLGDSALYLCASSLGIPYEQYFGPGTRLTVT.

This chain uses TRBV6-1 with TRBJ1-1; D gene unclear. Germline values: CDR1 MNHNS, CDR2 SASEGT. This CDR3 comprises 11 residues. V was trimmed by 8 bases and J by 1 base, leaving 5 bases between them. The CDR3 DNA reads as TGTGCCAGCTTGACGAACACTGAAGCTTTCTTT. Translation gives CASLTNTEAFF.

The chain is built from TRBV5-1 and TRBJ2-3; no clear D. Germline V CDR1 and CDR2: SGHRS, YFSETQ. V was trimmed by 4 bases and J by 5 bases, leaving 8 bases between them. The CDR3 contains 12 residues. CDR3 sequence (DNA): TGCGCCAGCAGCCTCGAGCTAGATACGCAGTATTTT. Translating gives CASSLELDTQYF. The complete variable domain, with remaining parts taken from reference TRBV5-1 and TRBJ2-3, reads KAGVTQTPRYLIKTRGQQVTLSCSPISGHRSVSWYQQTPGQGLQFLFEYFSETQRNKGNFPGRFSGRQFSNSRSEMNVSTLELGDSALYLCASSLELDTQYFGPGTRLTVL.

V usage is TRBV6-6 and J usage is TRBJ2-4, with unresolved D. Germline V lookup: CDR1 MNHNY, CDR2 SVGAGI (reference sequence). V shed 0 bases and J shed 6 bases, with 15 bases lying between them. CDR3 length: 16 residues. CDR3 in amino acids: CASSYSTRGDPNIQYF. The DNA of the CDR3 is TGTGCCAGCAGTTACTCGACCCGTGGGGATCCAAACATTCAGTACTTC.

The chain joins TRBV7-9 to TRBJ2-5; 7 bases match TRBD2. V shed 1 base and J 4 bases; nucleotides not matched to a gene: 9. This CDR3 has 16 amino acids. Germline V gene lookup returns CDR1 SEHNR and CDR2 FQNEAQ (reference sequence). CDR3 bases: TGTGCCAGCAGCTTAGAGCGTCCTAGCGGAGGAGAGACCCAGTACTTC. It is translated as CASSLERPSGGETQYF.

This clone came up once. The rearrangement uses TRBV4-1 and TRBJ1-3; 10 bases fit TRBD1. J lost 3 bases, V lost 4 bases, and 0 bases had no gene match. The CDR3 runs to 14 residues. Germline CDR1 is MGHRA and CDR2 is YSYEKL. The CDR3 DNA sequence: TGCGCCAGCAGCCGGACAGGGGGTGGAAACACCATATATTTT. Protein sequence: CASSRTGGGNTIYF.